A single T cell receptor beta chain is shown here with its context. Its antigen is currently not known. Base qualities are not at hand, and no much larger clone is one base apart. The source of the sample is a study of T cell responses to AZD1222 COVID-19 vaccine listed by TCRdb under 2021. Concerning the study at large: AZD1222 recipients whose second dose came at about 4 weeks and those whose second dose came at about 12 weeks were combined into one group, since spike-specific TCR depth and breadth did not differ between the two schedules. Enrollment into the trials was organized by age into subgroups of 18-55, 56-69 and 70-plus years, and those subgroups contained roughly 150, 30 and 60 TCR-sequenced participants, respectively. A total of approximately 240 trial participants underwent TCR sequencing, of whom approximately 210 received two doses of AZD1222 and approximately 25 received two doses of the MenACWY control vaccine.

Results the study describes overall, beyond this receptor: The vaccine-associated CD4 TCRs covered the entire spike protein, and the dominant responses fell in regions 160-218 and 743-854. Because no day 14 peak-response samples were available, the repertoires could be characterized only after the peak T cell response. The 56-69-year group was small, and its depth increase did not reach significance, likely because of low power. Most participants were white British and females outnumbered males, and the authors suggested that clonal diversity may have been underestimated. Spike-specific TCR breadth and depth rose significantly after two AZD1222 doses compared with day 0 and with MenACWY recipients. Conclusions about previously exposed vaccinees are limited because only five to seven AZD1222 recipients were SARS-CoV-2 seropositive at baseline. Epitopes outside the regions mutated in the B.1.351 and B.1.1.7 variants were reportedly recognized by nearly half of the unique spike-specific TCRs.

V is cut by 7 bases and J by 5 bases, and the space between the germline ends is 23 bases. As encoded in the germline V gene, CDR1 is MDHEN while CDR2 is SYDVKM. The CDR3 has 16 amino acids, counting the end cysteine and phenylalanine. Only the CDR3 DNA stays, 48 bases, in frame from base 1. The time point label corresponds to: baseline before first vaccination. Vaccinee samples came from UK trials COV001 and COV002, including a single-blind randomized controlled phase 2/3 trial of AZD1222 (ChAdOx1 nCoV-19) in healthy adults. For TCRbeta chain sequencing, PBMC samples from trial participants were taken at day 0 and at day 28 after the second dose. The CDR3 regions of human TCRbeta chains were subjected to immunosequencing. In the source study's methods: Repertoire TCRs were matched against a reference library of SARS-CoV-2-specific TCRs generated with the MIRA antigen-specificity platform. Breadth meant the fraction of unique TCRs that were SARS-CoV-2-associated, whereas depth meant the fraction of total T cells that were SARS-CoV-2-associated. Each spike-specific TCR was assigned to its reactive spike region and to a CD4 or CD8 class using the MIRA data. Log10-transformed breadth and depth values were compared by one-way ANOVA with Sidak's multiple comparisons tests. TCRdb stores this immuneACCESS table with in-frame sequences only. Part of the clones is absent; in the studies checked, under half of the shortfall reflects unresolved V genes, and no reason is known for the rest. V, J and clone size were drawn from that table, and D and trimming were deduced from the DNA. For this sample there are some 92,000 clones; roughly nine tenths appear just once. Clones ranked in the top ten supply about 7.5% of the sample.

This sequence uses TRBV28 and TRBJ1-1, with a tentative D gene TRBD1 over 6 matching bases. The receptor was derived from an adult in good health. Here the sequenced sample was peripheral blood, taken on day 0 of AZD1222 vaccination. The encoded CDR3 is CASTFTPGFRGTEAFF. The DNA reads TGTGCCAGCACTTTCACCCCCGGGTTTAGGGGGACTGAAGCTTTCTTT.